The clone carrying this T cell receptor beta chain was detected ten times or more. This record belongs to a study of T cells in Graves' hyperthyroidism and ophthalmopathy. Amplification targeted TCR beta CDR3 regions from RNA transcripts. HTBI primers were employed in a first-round RT-PCR of the TCR CDR3. TCRdb ran MiXCR on the multiplex PCR reads and lists one entry per CDR3 protein. The table lists some 370,000 distinct CDR3 sequences, about 18% of them singletons. V lost 5 bases to trimming and J lost 0 bases; unmatched junction nucleotides: 5. This CDR3 region has 15 residues. Germline CDR1 reads ENHRY; CDR2 reads SYGVKD.

This TCR was sampled from a woman aged 30 to 39 with Graves' hyperthyroidism that later progressed to Graves' ophthalmopathy. V is TRBV10-3 and J is TRBJ2-5; 8 bases map to TRBD2. The sample consisted of blood. CDR3 sequence (DNA): TGTGCCATCAGTTCGGCGGGGGGCAACCAAGAGACCCAGTACTTC. It specifies CAISSAGGNQETQYF.